These 29 T cell receptor beta chains share one sample of origin, sequenced in a study of human T cells and chemical hapten exposure. TCRdb re-called the RACE reads with MiXCR, one entry per CDR3 protein. The table lists roughly 51,000 distinct CDR3 sequences, 9.5% to 10% of them singletons. Time point given: pre-sensitization, week 0. Treatment denoted: therapeutic diphenylcyclopropenone sensitization with weekly scalp DPC. The sequencing here drew on whole blood, taken in connection with sensitization to the hapten diphenylcyclopropenone (DPC). These receptors originate from a man aged 35 to 55 with alopecia areata. Some clones in this sample may be carry-over from other donors' samples.

CDR3 residues: CASRTVWRSSYNEQFF. CDR3 nucleotides: TGTGCCAGCAGGACCGTCTGGCGGAGCTCCTACAATGAGCAGTTCTTC. This chain uses TRBV28 with TRBJ2-1, with D unresolved. The germline V gene encodes CDR1 MDHEN and CDR2 SYDVKM. The CDR3 is 16 residues long. Trimming took 6 bases from V and 0 from J, leaving 15 bases between them.

This chain connects TRBV2 to TRBJ2-1; D possibly corresponds to TRBD2 (6 bases). Germline V gene data show CDR1 as SNHLY and CDR2 as FYNNEI. This CDR3 spans 14 amino acids. V dropped 6 bases and J dropped 1 base, with 10 bases sitting between them. The CDR3 bases are TGTGCCAGCAGGGTGACTAGTTCCTACAATGAGCAGTTCTTC. Translated: CASRVTSSYNEQFF.

V gene TRBV10-3 combines with J gene TRBJ2-5, with 7 bases matching TRBD2. The CDR3 spans 14 residues. Per the germline V gene, CDR1 is ENHRY and CDR2 is SYGVKD. The V segment lost 2 bases and the J segment 4 bases; nucleotides outside the gene matches: 4. The DNA for the CDR3 is TGTGCCATCAGTGAGGGCGGGAGTGGAGAGACCCAGTACTTC. Translated, it gives CAISEGGSGETQYF.

The CDR3 spells CSASRVGRGTDTQYF. CDR3 DNA sequence: TGCAGTGCTAGCAGGGTGGGTCGGGGCACAGATACGCAGTATTTT. The chain is built from TRBV20-1 and TRBJ2-3; D might be TRBD1 (5 bases). Germline V gene lookup returns CDR1 DFQATT and CDR2 SNEGSKA (reference sequence). V gave up 3 bases and J gave up 1 base, with 14 bases separating them. This CDR3 contains 15 residues.

This clonotype was seen more than once but under ten times. The chain carries TRBV7-9 and TRBJ1-6; 10 bases map to TRBD1. V was pared by 5 bases and J by 3 bases, with 4 bases of the junction left unmatched. The CDR3 covers 16 residues. Germline assignment: CDR1 SEHNR and CDR2 FQNEAQ (reference sequence). The CDR3 reads CASSQGQGFYNSPLHF. The CDR3 nucleotides are TGTGCCAGCAGCCAGGGACAGGGGTTCTATAATTCACCCCTCCACTTT.

The gene calls are TRBV28 and TRBJ1-2; D uncertain. CDR1 is MDHEN, CDR2 SYDVKM, per germline. V gave up 6 bases and J gave up 4 bases, with 9 bases separating them. The CDR3 length is 12 residues. CDR3 sequence reads: CASRARSYGYTF. Written as DNA, the CDR3 is TGTGCCAGCAGAGCGAGGAGCTATGGCTACACCTTC.

This chain links TRBV6-6 with TRBJ1-1; the match to TRBD1 covers 7 bases. The trim removed 7 bases at V and 1 base at J, leaving 6 bases unmatched. The CDR3 totals 14 residues. CDR1 MNHNY and CDR2 SVGAGI come from the germline V gene (reference sequence). The CDR3 DNA is TGTGCCAGCAAAGACAGGGCGTCGAACACTGAAGCTTTCTTT. Translation: CASKDRASNTEAFF.

This clonotype was detected only a few times. V gene TRBV7-9 combines with J gene TRBJ2-2; D may be TRBD1 (6 bases). The CDR3 sequence is 16 residues long. V was trimmed by 5 bases and J by 0 bases, leaving 13 bases between them. Germline values: CDR1 SEHNR, CDR2 FQNEAQ (reference sequence). CDR3 in amino acids: CASSPIQGPNTGELFF. CDR3 coding DNA: TGTGCCAGCAGCCCTATACAGGGTCCGAACACCGGGGAGCTGTTTTTT.

This clonotype was picked up a small number of times. The rearrangement joins TRBV5-6 to TRBJ2-1; maybe TRBD2 (6 bases). V was trimmed by 4 bases and J by 0 bases, leaving 14 bases between them. The CDR3 has 16 residues. Germline V gene data show CDR1 as SGHDT and CDR2 as YYEEEE. The chain's CDR3 is CASSMGLPNSYNEQFF. CDR3 in DNA: TGTGCCAGCAGCATGGGACTCCCGAACTCCTACAATGAGCAGTTCTTC.

This clonotype was observed at least ten times. The rearrangement links TRBV6-5 to TRBJ1-2, with a tentative D call TRBD1 (6 bases). Trimming shortened V by 2 bases and J by 4 bases, and 11 bases separated the two germline ends. CDR1 and CDR2 (germline): MNHEY, SVGAGI. This CDR3 region has 14 residues. The CDR3 DNA follows: TGTGCCAGCAGTTACGGGGGGCGAGGCTATGGCTACACCTTC. It specifies CASSYGGRGYGYTF.

The gene calls are TRBV10-1 and TRBJ2-3; D remains unclear. The V end lost 3 bases, the J end lost 2 bases, and 6 bases lay between the germline ends. CDR1 WNHNN and CDR2 SYGVQD come from the germline V gene (reference sequence). This CDR3 is built from 13 residues. CDR3 residues: CASSERVTDTQYF. The CDR3 DNA follows: TGCGCCAGCAGTGAACGGGTCACAGATACGCAGTATTTT.

The chain is built from TRBV6-1 and TRBJ2-1; 9 bases are a match to TRBD1. This CDR3 has 16 amino acids. Trimming at V came to 4 bases and at J to 5 bases, leaving 9 bases not matched to a gene. Germline assignment: CDR1 MNHNS and CDR2 SASEGT. Here the CDR3 DNA reads TGTGCCAGCAGTGCCCTCCCAGGACAGGGGAACAATGAGCAGTTCTTC. Its protein is CASSALPGQGNNEQFF.

The chain has TRBV11-3 and TRBJ2-7; D possibly corresponds to TRBD2 (6 bases). This CDR3 is built from 14 residues. V was shortened by 2 bases and J by 3 bases, with 11 bases between the two germline ends. The V gene's germline CDR1 is SGHNT and CDR2 YENEEA. The CDR3 sequence is CASSLMEGSYEQYF. CDR3 in DNA: TGTGCCAGCAGCTTAATGGAGGGTAGCTACGAGCAGTACTTC.

This chain uses TRBV20-1 with TRBJ2-7, with TRBD2 matching 9 bases. This CDR3 is built from 14 residues. Per the germline V gene, CDR1 is DFQATT and CDR2 is SNEGSKA (reference sequence). Unmatched junction bases numbered 5, after V lost 0 bases and J lost 5 bases. The CDR3 DNA reads TGCAGTGCTAGAGAGATAGCGGGAGTCAACGAGCAGTACTTC. This codes for CSAREIAGVNEQYF.

This clonotype was observed a handful of times. CDR3: CASSQSVAGANEQFF. The DNA for the CDR3 is TGTGCCAGCAGCCAATCGGTAGCGGGGGCCAATGAGCAGTTCTTC. V is TRBV6-4 and J is TRBJ2-1, with 9 bases aligning to TRBD2. CDR1 and CDR2 from the germline V gene are MRHNA and SNTAGT. J was trimmed by 6 bases and V by 6 bases; bases with no gene match: 9. The CDR3 loop spans 15 amino acids.

This clonotype was observed many times. The chain employs TRBV15 and TRBJ2-3, with TRBD1 matching over 8 bases. CDR1 is LNHNV and CDR2 is YYDKDF in the germline V gene (reference sequence). CDR3 length: 17 residues. The J segment lost 1 base and the V segment lost 1 base, leaving 7 bases of the junction unmatched. The CDR3 region has the DNA TGTGCCACCAGCAGAGGCCGTGGGACAGGCGGCACAGATACGCAGTATTTT. Translating it yields CATSRGRGTGGTDTQYF.

This clonotype was counted only a few times. At one end, the junction sequence differs from germline, possibly due to a read error. This chain joins TRBV6-2 or TRBV6-3 and TRBJ2-3; 9 positions match TRBD2. Germline V gene lookup returns CDR1 MNHEY and CDR2 SVGEGT. The CDR3 is made up of 13 amino acids. CDR3 bases: TGTGCCAGCAGAGGGACTAGCAAAGATACGCAGTATTTT. The encoded protein is CASRGTSKDTQYF.

This clonotype came up many times. V gene TRBV28 combines with J gene TRBJ1-5, with D hard to call. The V gene lost 6 bases and the J gene lost 0 bases, with 12 bases spanning the gap. Germline V CDR1 and CDR2: MDHEN, SYDVKM. CDR3 length: 15 amino acids. The CDR3 loop is CASRPTLYSNQPQHF. CDR3 bases: TGTGCCAGCAGGCCGACACTTTATAGCAATCAGCCCCAGCATTTT.

This clonotype was counted many times. The chain combines TRBV6-2 or TRBV6-3 with TRBJ2-1; 11 bases line up with TRBD2. Germline CDR1 and CDR2: MNHEY and SVGEGT. CDR3 size: 15 residues. J lost 5 bases, V lost 6 bases, and 6 bases had no gene match. The CDR3 DNA reads TGTGCCAGCAGCCGCCCGACTAGCGGGAACAATGAGCAGTTCTTC. Translating gives CASSRPTSGNNEQFF.

The V gene is TRBV20-1, the J gene TRBJ1-3; D not certain. This CDR3 has 12 residues. V lost 6 bases and J 0 bases, leaving 6 bases between the germline ends. The germline V gene has CDR1 DFQATT and CDR2 SNEGSKA (reference sequence). CDR3 in DNA: TGCAGTGCCGCGCTCTCTGGAAACACCATATATTTT. It translates to CSAALSGNTIYF.

The rearrangement links TRBV11-2 to TRBJ2-7, with TRBD1 identical over 8 bases. With V trimmed by 7 bases and J by 4 bases, 9 bases remained unmatched. The CDR3 totals 14 residues. Germline V gene sequence: CDR1 SGHAT, CDR2 FQNNGV. DNA of the CDR3: TGTGCCAGCAACCTCCCGGACAGGGCGTACGAGCAGTACTTC. It translates to CASNLPDRAYEQYF.

This clonotype was seen many times. The chain is built from TRBV15 and TRBJ2-2, with D unclear. The germline CDR1 and CDR2 sequences are LNHNV and YYDKDF (reference sequence). The V and J ends lost 5 bases and 4 bases respectively, with 17 bases between them. This CDR3 comprises 16 residues. CDR3 residues: CATSSGSTISTGELFF. DNA for the CDR3: TGTGCCACCAGCTCCGGGTCCACCATTTCCACCGGGGAGCTGTTTTTT.

In this sample, this clonotype turned up a few times. This chain uses TRBV5-1 with TRBJ2-1, with 10 nucleotides matching TRBD2. The CDR3 is 20 amino acids. Germline CDR1 is SGHRS and CDR2 is YFSETQ. The ends lost 2 bases at V and 5 bases at J; junction bases unmatched: 19. The CDR3 is CASSFPTSGRAIERDNEQFF. The CDR3 DNA is TGCGCCAGCAGCTTCCCGACCAGCGGGAGGGCCATAGAACGGGACAATGAGCAGTTCTTC.

The chain links TRBV28 to TRBJ1-3; D may be TRBD1 (5 bases). V lost 10 bases and J 0 bases, leaving 19 bases between the germline ends. The CDR3 runs to 16 residues. The germline CDR1 and CDR2 sequences are MDHEN and SYDVKM. For the CDR3, the DNA is TGTGCCACCACCTCGGGGGGAATAAGCTCTGGAAACACCATATATTTT. It specifies CATTSGGISSGNTIYF.

The chain couples TRBV6-2 or TRBV6-3 to TRBJ2-7, with D maybe TRBD2 (6 bases). The germline CDR1 and CDR2 sequences are MNHEY and SVGEGT. This CDR3 region has 12 residues. V was trimmed by 4 bases and J by 5 bases, leaving 9 bases between them. For the CDR3, the DNA is TGTGCCAGCAGTTCACTAGCTCACGAGCAGTACTTC. Translated: CASSSLAHEQYF.

Many counts were recorded for this clonotype. The V gene is TRBV7-2, the J gene TRBJ1-2; D is perhaps TRBD1 (6 bases). The CDR3 is made up of 16 amino acids. V was trimmed by 5 bases and J by 7 bases, leaving 23 bases between them. The germline gives CDR1 SGHTA, CDR2 FQGNSA. The chain's CDR3 is CASSPNADGGRRGYTF. The CDR3 coding sequence is TGTGCCAGCAGCCCCAATGCTGACGGGGGGCGTCGTGGCTACACCTTC.

This clonotype was seen ten or more times. The chain recombines TRBV24-1 with TRBJ2-1; 14 bases align to TRBD2. Trimming removed 5 bases from V and 7 bases from J; junction bases left unmatched: 6. Germline values: CDR1 KGHDR, CDR2 SFDVKD. The CDR3 contains 16 residues. CDR3 amino acids: CATSGAGTSGRNEQFF. The CDR3 bases are TGTGCCACCAGTGGAGCCGGGACTAGCGGGAGAAATGAGCAGTTCTTC.

The chain uses TRBV7-3 and TRBJ2-1, with 9 nucleotides matching TRBD1. Germline V gives CDR1 SGHTA, CDR2 FQGTGA. The CDR3 totals 16 residues. The J segment lost 2 bases and the V segment lost 6 bases, leaving 8 bases of the junction unmatched. CDR3 protein: CASSLAGTGTYNEQFF. The DNA of the CDR3 is TGTGCCAGCAGTCTCGCCGGGACAGGGACCTACAATGAGCAGTTCTTC.

The chain has TRBV9 and TRBJ2-2; the D is unclear. The germline V gene encodes CDR1 SGDLS and CDR2 YYNGEE. V gave up 0 bases and J gave up 6 bases, with 12 bases separating them. There are 15 residues in the CDR3. CDR3 residues: CASSVVANGAGELFF. The CDR3 DNA reads TGTGCCAGCAGCGTAGTGGCCAATGGAGCCGGGGAGCTGTTTTTT.